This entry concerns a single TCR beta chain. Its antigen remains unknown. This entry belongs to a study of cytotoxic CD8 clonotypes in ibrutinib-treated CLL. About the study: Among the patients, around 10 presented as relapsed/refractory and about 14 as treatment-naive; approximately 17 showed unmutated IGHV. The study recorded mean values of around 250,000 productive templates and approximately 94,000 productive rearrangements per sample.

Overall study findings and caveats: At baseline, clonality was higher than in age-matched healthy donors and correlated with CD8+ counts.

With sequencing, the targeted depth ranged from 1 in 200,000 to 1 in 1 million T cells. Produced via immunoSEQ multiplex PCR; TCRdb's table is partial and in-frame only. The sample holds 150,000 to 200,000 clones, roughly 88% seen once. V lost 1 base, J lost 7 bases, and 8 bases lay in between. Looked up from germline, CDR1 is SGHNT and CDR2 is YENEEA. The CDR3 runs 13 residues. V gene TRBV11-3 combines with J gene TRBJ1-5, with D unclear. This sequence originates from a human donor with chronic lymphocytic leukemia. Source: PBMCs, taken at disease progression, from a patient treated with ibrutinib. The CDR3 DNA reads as TGTGCCAGCAGCTTAGTAAGTGGGCAGCCCCAGCATTTT. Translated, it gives CASSLVSGQPQHF.